These 26 T cell receptor beta chains were sequenced from one sample in a study of blood T cells in healthy people across ages. A sample-barcoded 5' primer and a J-beta primer mix were used in a second PCR of about 6 to 11 cycles. From the 5' RACE reads, TCRdb called clonotypes with MiXCR, one entry per CDR3 protein. The repertoire holds roughly 800,000 distinct CDR3 sequences, with about 53% as singletons. Sample: blood. These receptors were taken from a man at least 80 years old in good health.

This chain joins TRBV24-1 and TRBJ2-2; the match to TRBD1 covers 8 bases. Germline V lookup: CDR1 KGHDR, CDR2 SFDVKD. Trimming removed 5 bases from V and 6 bases from J; junction bases left unmatched: 13. CDR3 length: 17 amino acids. In DNA form, the CDR3 reads TGTGCCACCAGTGCCCCTCGGCAGGGGGCTCTATCCGGGGAGCTGTTTTTT. Its translation: CATSAPRQGALSGELFF.

This clonotype was counted between two and nine times. The rearrangement uses TRBV10-3 and TRBJ2-5, with TRBD1 matching over 7 bases. This CDR3 comprises 16 residues. Losses at the gene ends were 2 bases for V and 1 base for J; bases not matched to a gene: 7. The germline CDR1 and CDR2 sequences are ENHRY and SYGVKD. CDR3 nucleotide sequence: TGTGCCATCAGTGAGGGCAGGGGGAAGTTCCAAGAGACCCAGTACTTC. Its protein is CAISEGRGKFQETQYF.

Notes on this clonotype: Being one base from a much bigger clone, this may be a read error. The rearrangement links TRBV29-1 to TRBJ2-3; TRBD1 matches at 12 bases. V trimming: 7 bases; J trimming: 6 bases; junction bases outside the gene matches: 11. In germline, CDR1 is SQVTM, CDR2 ANQGSEA. This CDR3 spans 15 amino acids. CDR3 in DNA: TGCAGCGCGACAATCGGGACAGGGGGCGCGGATACGCAGTATTTT. This sequence encodes CSATIGTGGADTQYF.

The genes are TRBV5-1 and TRBJ2-1, with TRBD2 matching 9 bases. Germline assignment: CDR1 SGHRS and CDR2 YFSETQ. There are 17 residues in the CDR3. With 0 bases clipped from V and 0 bases from J, the junction kept 4 bases outside the gene matches. The CDR3 here is CASSLGGSGSSYNEQFF. The CDR3 DNA follows: TGCGCCAGCAGCTTGGGGGGTAGCGGGAGCTCCTACAATGAGCAGTTCTTC.

Only one count was recorded for this clonotype. The chain couples TRBV11-2 to TRBJ2-7; D is undetermined. Trimming cost V 0 bases and J 4 bases, with 7 bases left between them. The CDR3 covers 13 residues. Germline V gives CDR1 SGHAT, CDR2 FQNNGV. The CDR3 sequence: CASSLERLYEQYF. In DNA form, the CDR3 reads TGTGCCAGCAGCTTAGAAAGATTGTACGAGCAGTACTTC. Full variable domain (missing parts from reference TRBV11-2 and TRBJ2-7): EAGVAQSPRYKIIEKRQSVAFWCNPISGHATLYWYQQILGQGPKLLIQFQNNGVVDDSQLPKDRFSAERLKGVDSTLKIQPAKLEDSAVYLCASSLERLYEQYFGPGTRLTVT.

The chain joins TRBV5-1 to TRBJ2-7; 15 bases fit TRBD2. CDR1 SGHRS and CDR2 YFSETQ come from the germline V gene. The CDR3 runs 16 residues. The V gene end was trimmed by 4 bases and the J gene end by 1 base; junction bases not matched to a gene: 3. The CDR3 region has the DNA TGCGCCAGCAGCCCCGGGACTAGCGGGAGGTCCTACGAGCAGTACTTC. Protein: CASSPGTSGRSYEQYF.

This clonotype was counted a few times. The chain is built from TRBV29-1 and TRBJ2-3, with D perhaps matching TRBD2 (5 bases). The CDR3 covers 10 residues. Germline V gene data show CDR1 as SQVTM and CDR2 as ANQGSEA. Trimming cost V 8 bases and J 5 bases, with 8 bases left between them. CDR3 region: CSSGGDTQYF. As DNA, the CDR3 is TGCAGCTCAGGAGGAGATACGCAGTATTTT.

The chain uses TRBV7-8 and TRBJ2-4; D might be TRBD2 (6 bases). This CDR3 is built from 12 residues. Germline CDR1 reads SGHVS; CDR2 reads FQNEAQ. The CDR3 DNA sequence: TGTGCAAGCGGAGGGGACAAAAACATTCAGTACTTC. This encodes CASGGDKNIQYF.

This clonotype showed up just a few times. This chain joins TRBV7-2 and TRBJ2-5; 8 bases line up with TRBD2. The CDR3 consists of 13 residues. Germline V CDR1 and CDR2: SGHTA, FQGNSA. V shed 7 bases and J 5 bases; nucleotides not matched to a gene: 6. This CDR3 reads CASTRAGGETQYF. The CDR3 DNA is TGTGCCAGCACCCGCGCGGGGGGCGAGACCCAGTACTTC.

This rearrangement joins TRBV12-3 or TRBV12-4 to TRBJ2-3; D is undetermined. Trimming removed 0 bases at V and 14 bases at J, with 15 bases between. CDR3 size: 13 residues. CDR3 sequence: CASSLASTATAYF. In nucleotides, the CDR3 is TGTGCCAGCAGTTTAGCGTCCACAGCGACCGCGTATTTT.

The gene calls are TRBV7-8 and TRBJ2-7, with a possible D match to TRBD2 (6 bases). Per germline, CDR1 SGHVS and CDR2 FQNEAQ. Trimming took off 5 bases at V and 0 bases at J, with 14 bases between the two ends. The CDR3 contains 15 residues. For the CDR3, the DNA is TGTGCCAGCAGCCCAGGGTTTAGCGGCTCCTACGAGCAGTACTTC. Its translation: CASSPGFSGSYEQYF. The whole variable domain, filled in from reference TRBV7-8 and TRBJ2-7, reads GAGVSQSPRYKVAKRGQDVALRCDPISGHVSLFWYQQALGQGPEFLTYFQNEAQLDKSGLPSDRFFAERPEGSVSTLKIQRTQQEDSAVYLCASSPGFSGSYEQYFGPGTRLTVT.

The chain links TRBV6-6 to TRBJ2-5; D not resolved. The germline CDR1 and CDR2 sequences are MNHNY and SVGAGI (reference sequence). This CDR3 is built from 17 residues. The germline V and J ends were trimmed by 2 bases and 5 bases, with 21 bases remaining between them. The CDR3: CASSYRPGWSAGETQYF. In DNA, the CDR3 is TGTGCCAGCAGTTACCGACCCGGGTGGAGTGCCGGGGAGACCCAGTACTTC.

V gene TRBV27 combines with J gene TRBJ2-6; D call uncertain. V dropped 3 bases and J dropped 1 base, with 7 bases sitting between them. Germline CDR1 and CDR2: MNHEY and SMNVEV (reference sequence). This CDR3 is built from 15 residues. DNA of the CDR3: TGTGCCAGCAGTTTCCAACCTTCTGGGGCCAACGTCCTGACTTTC. Translation: CASSFQPSGANVLTF.

The gene calls are TRBV29-1 and TRBJ1-1; D perhaps matches TRBD1 (5 bases). Germline loops: CDR1 SQVTM, CDR2 ANQGSEA. V lost 7 bases and J lost 4, with 13 bases in between. The CDR3 totals 12 residues. The CDR3: CSALIGGTEAFF. DNA for the CDR3: TGCAGCGCCCTAATCGGGGGCACTGAAGCTTTCTTT.

This rearrangement joins TRBV7-6 to TRBJ1-2; weak D call: TRBD1 (6 bases). V lost 5 bases to trimming and J lost 4 bases, with 14 bases between them. The CDR3 is made up of 14 amino acids. Germline CDR1 reads SGHVS; CDR2 reads FNYEAQ. CDR3 in amino acids: CASSLRGDTYGYTF. CDR3 DNA: TGTGCCAGCAGCCTTAGGGGGGATACCTATGGCTACACCTTC. Variable domain in full (rest from reference TRBV7-6 and TRBJ1-2): GAGVSQSPRYKVTKRGQDVALRCDPISGHVSLYWYRQALGQGPEFLTYFNYEAQQDKSGLPNDRFSAERPEGSISTLTIQRTEQRDSAMYRCASSLRGDTYGYTFGSGTRLTVV.

The gene calls are TRBV12-3 or TRBV12-4 and TRBJ2-4; 8 bases fit TRBD2. The closer fit of TRBJ2-7 to the DNA end suggests the J call may be wrong. The CDR3 length is 14 residues. The CDR3 reads CASTEGGRPYEQYF. CDR3 sequence (DNA): TGTGCCAGCACCGAGGGCGGGAGGCCCTACGAGCAGTACTTC.

The rearrangement uses TRBV28 and TRBJ2-1, with 9 positions matching TRBD1. Unmatched junction bases numbered 11, after V lost 6 bases and J lost 5 bases. Germline assignment: CDR1 MDHEN and CDR2 SYDVKM. The CDR3 is 16 residues long. CDR3 sequence: CASRGSPGTGNNEQFF. As DNA, the CDR3 is TGTGCCAGCAGGGGCTCCCCCGGGACAGGGAACAATGAGCAGTTCTTC.

The chain couples TRBV29-1 to TRBJ1-4; 7 bases agree with TRBD1. The CDR3 sequence is 12 residues long. J gave up 5 bases and V 7 bases, and 4 bases lay outside the gene matches. The germline CDR1 and CDR2 sequences are SQVTM and ANQGSEA. The CDR3 spells CSAQGRNEKLFF. The CDR3 bases are TGCAGCGCACAGGGGAGAAATGAAAAACTGTTTTTT.

The J gene is TRBJ2-2, the V gene TRBV5-1; D gene ambiguous. The V gene's germline CDR1 is SGHRS and CDR2 YFSETQ. V lost 6 bases and J lost 7, with 13 bases in between. There are 13 residues in the CDR3. In DNA form, the CDR3 reads TGCGCCAGCAACAACCCAAGGAGCGGGGAGCTGTTTTTT. Amino acids: CASNNPRSGELFF.

To note about this clonotype: At one boundary the junction diverges from the germline segment, which might be a read error. The chain is built from TRBV27 and TRBJ1-6; D is ambiguous. The germline gives CDR1 MNHEY, CDR2 SMNVEV (reference sequence). The CDR3 is made up of 14 amino acids. The CDR3 loop is CASSFLPVGSPPHF. DNA of the CDR3: TGTGCCAGCAGTTTTCTCCCCGTGGGTTCACCCCCCCACTTT.

V and J are TRBV3-1 and TRBJ2-1; D is unresolved. Trimming stripped 6 bases from V and 8 bases from J, with 14 bases between. CDR1 LGHDT and CDR2 YNNKEL come from the germline V gene (reference sequence). The CDR3 totals 13 residues. In DNA form, the CDR3 reads TGTGCCAGCAGTCCTCTAGGGTCGGATGAGCAGTTCTTC. Translation: CASSPLGSDEQFF.

The CDR3 DNA is TGTGCCAGCAGACTACTAGCGGGGCACAGATACGCGTATTTT. Residues: CASRLLAGHRYAYF. The V and J genes are TRBV7-9 and TRBJ2-3; TRBD2 aligns across 10 bases. Germline V gene lookup returns CDR1 SEHNR and CDR2 FQNEAQ (reference sequence). V was clipped by 6 bases and J by 14 bases; unmatched bases: 14. The CDR3 extends over 14 amino acids.

In its sample, this clonotype was seen a few times. This sequence joins TRBV10-3 and TRBJ2-1; 9 positions match TRBD1. CDR1 and CDR2 from the germline V gene are ENHRY and SYGVKD. The CDR3 spans 15 residues. V gave up 7 bases and J gave up 5 bases; unmatched junction bases: 9. The CDR3 sequence is CAIKPETGGNNEQFF. In DNA form, the CDR3 reads TGTGCCATCAAGCCAGAAACAGGGGGCAACAATGAGCAGTTCTTC.

The V gene is TRBV9, the J gene TRBJ2-3; 10 bases line up with TRBD2. The V gene end was trimmed by 4 bases and the J gene end by 2 bases; junction bases not matched to a gene: 10. The CDR3 loop spans 17 amino acids. Germline CDR1 reads SGDLS; CDR2 reads YYNGEE. This CDR3 is CASSQGLLAGFTDTQYF. CDR3 bases: TGTGCCAGCAGCCAGGGCTTACTAGCGGGGTTCACAGATACGCAGTATTTT.

This clonotype was found a few times. The chain recombines TRBV7-8 with TRBJ2-4, with 9 bases identical to TRBD1. The CDR3 is 19 residues long. CDR1 and CDR2 (germline): SGHVS, FQNEAQ. J lost 2 bases, V lost 5 bases, and 16 bases had no gene match. The CDR3: CASSPGPDRGFAPKNIQYF. The CDR3, as DNA: TGTGCCAGCAGCCCAGGGCCCGACAGGGGGTTTGCGCCCAAAAACATTCAGTACTTC.

V and J are TRBV11-2 and TRBJ1-2, with D maybe TRBD1 (6 bases). Germline assignment: CDR1 SGHAT and CDR2 FQNNGV. Trimming took off 4 bases at V and 3 bases at J, with 12 bases between the two ends. CDR3 length: 14 amino acids. The CDR3 sequence: CASSSAQGHYGYTF. CDR3 DNA sequence: TGTGCCAGCAGCTCCGCCCAGGGGCACTATGGCTACACCTTC. Based on the CDR3 plus reference TRBV11-2 and TRBJ1-2, the full variable domain is EAGVAQSPRYKIIEKRQSVAFWCNPISGHATLYWYQQILGQGPKLLIQFQNNGVVDDSQLPKDRFSAERLKGVDSTLKIQPAKLEDSAVYLCASSSAQGHYGYTFGSGTRLTVV.